The 20 T cell receptor beta chains below come from one sample, sequenced in a study of PD-L1 blockade in urothelial cancer. TCRdb's copy holds only in-frame clones and misses some; the assay was immunoSEQ multiplex PCR. The sample records roughly 25,000 clones, more than 70% being singletons. The input for sequencing was PBMCs, taken around atezolizumab (anti-PD-L1) treatment. These receptors originate from a man between 65 and 79 years old with urothelial cancer.

The J gene is TRBJ1-1, the V gene TRBV5-6, with a weak D call TRBD1 (5 bases). The CDR3 is made up of 14 amino acids. Germline loops: CDR1 SGHDT, CDR2 YYEEEE. V was trimmed by 2 bases and J by 1 base, leaving 9 bases between them. CDR3 sequence (DNA): TGTGCCAGCAGCTTAGCGGGGGGGAACACTGAAGCTTTCTTT. Translating gives CASSLAGGNTEAFF.

CDR3 loop: CASSQDRGLVREQYF. DNA for the CDR3: TGTGCCAGCAGCCAAGATAGGGGACTAGTTCGCGAGCAGTACTTC. The chain carries TRBV4-2 and TRBJ2-7; the match to TRBD2 covers 8 bases. The CDR3 has 15 amino acids. Germline lookup yields CDR1 LGHNA and CDR2 YNFKEQ. V was clipped by 0 bases and J by 6 bases; unmatched bases: 7.

The chain is built from TRBV6-5 and TRBJ2-3; TRBD1 aligns across 9 bases. The CDR3 spans 15 residues. V lost 4 bases to trimming and J lost 2 bases; unmatched junction nucleotides: 4. Germline assignment: CDR1 MNHEY and CDR2 SVGAGI. The CDR3: CASSSGTGYTDTQYF. DNA for the CDR3: TGTGCCAGCAGTTCCGGGACAGGGTACACAGATACGCAGTATTTT.

This clone was detected only once. The rearrangement uses TRBV5-6 and TRBJ2-7; 10 nucleotides agree with TRBD2. There are 16 residues in the CDR3. Germline CDR1 reads SGHDT; CDR2 reads YYEEEE. V lost 3 bases to trimming and J lost 5 bases; unmatched junction nucleotides: 11. In nucleotides, the CDR3 is TGTGCCAGCAGCTGGGGGCTAGCGGGAGAAGGGGACGAGCAGTACTTC. Its protein is CASSWGLAGEGDEQYF.

This rearrangement joins TRBV5-1 to TRBJ1-1, with D perhaps TRBD1 (6 bases). This CDR3 comprises 14 residues. The germline gives CDR1 SGHRS, CDR2 YFSETQ. V was shortened by 2 bases and J by 0 bases, with 8 bases between the two germline ends. CDR3: CASSFTGLNTEAFF. DNA for the CDR3: TGCGCCAGCAGCTTTACAGGGTTGAACACTGAAGCTTTCTTT.

This clone was seen once. The V call is TRBV5-1, the J call TRBJ1-4; D is possibly TRBD1 (6 bases). Trimming left V 0 bases short and J 3 bases short, with 15 bases between. The length of the CDR3 is 17 residues. From germline, CDR1 is SGHRS and CDR2 YFSETQ. The CDR3 DNA reads as TGCGCCAGCAGCTTGGATAAACAGGGCAAGGCTAATGAAAAACTGTTTTTT. Residues: CASSLDKQGKANEKLFF.

The chain is built from TRBV18 and TRBJ2-7; 9 bases are a match to TRBD1. Looked up from germline, CDR1 is KGHSH and CDR2 is LQKENI. Losses at the gene ends were 3 bases for V and 3 bases for J; bases not matched to a gene: 3. The CDR3 has 14 residues. This CDR3 is CASSPGTGNYEQYF. CDR3 DNA sequence: TGTGCCAGCTCACCCGGGACAGGGAACTACGAGCAGTACTTC.

This clone was observed a handful of times. This sequence joins TRBV9 and TRBJ2-3, with D unclear. Trimming pared 0 bases from V and 2 bases from J, leaving 10 bases between. Germline V lookup: CDR1 SGDLS, CDR2 YYNGEE. CDR3 length equals 15 residues. CDR3 in DNA: TGTGCCAGCAGCGTAGGGCGGAATCCCACAGATACGCAGTATTTT. Its translation: CASSVGRNPTDTQYF.

The V gene is TRBV7-2, the J gene TRBJ1-3; 7 bases are shared with TRBD1. Trimming at V came to 4 bases and at J to 0 bases, leaving 0 bases not matched to a gene. This CDR3 comprises 14 residues. Germline-derived CDR1 and CDR2 are SGHTA and FQGNSA. The CDR3 loop reads CASSWDSSGNTIYF. In DNA form, the CDR3 reads TGTGCCAGCAGCTGGGACAGCTCTGGAAACACCATATATTTT.

J is TRBJ2-7 and V is TRBV29-1, with 10 bases fitting TRBD2. The V segment lost 5 bases and the J segment 0 bases; nucleotides outside the gene matches: 4. Germline CDR1 and CDR2: SQVTM and ANQGSEA. The CDR3 has 14 amino acids. CDR3 nucleotide sequence: TGCAGCGTTTCCTCTAGCGGGAGCTCCTACGAGCAGTACTTC. Translated, it gives CSVSSSGSSYEQYF.

This clone was found a few times. The CDR3 is CASSSDRTGPGRRGYTF. The CDR3 DNA is TGTGCCAGCAGCTCAGATCGGACAGGGCCCGGACGGCGTGGCTACACCTTC. J is TRBJ1-2 and V is TRBV7-8; 8 bases map to TRBD1. The CDR3 has 17 amino acids. In germline, CDR1 is SGHVS, CDR2 FQNEAQ. Trimming took 4 bases from V and 7 from J; bases not matched to a gene: 17.

Here the CDR3 reads CASSGGQLSSYEQYF. The CDR3 bases are TGCGCCAGCAGCGGTGGACAGCTGAGCTCCTACGAGCAGTACTTC. The chain combines TRBV5-1 with TRBJ2-7; D may be TRBD1 (6 bases). The CDR3 length is 15 residues. V was pared by 4 bases and J by 0 bases, with 14 bases between. CDR1 and CDR2 (germline): SGHRS, YFSETQ.

The CDR3 sequence is CASSFDLSVLNTEAFF. The CDR3 coding sequence is TGCGCCAGCAGCTTTGATTTGAGTGTATTGAACACTGAAGCTTTCTTT. The genes are TRBV5-1 and TRBJ1-1; D ambiguous. From germline, CDR1 is SGHRS and CDR2 YFSETQ. The V and J ends lost 2 bases and 0 bases respectively, with 14 bases between them. The CDR3 has 16 residues.

V is TRBV2 and J is TRBJ2-2; 11 nucleotides agree with TRBD2. The germline gives CDR1 SNHLY, CDR2 FYNNEI. The CDR3 loop spans 16 amino acids. V was pared by 2 bases and J by 5 bases, with 4 bases of the junction left unmatched. The CDR3 region has the DNA TGTGCCAGCAGTGAACTAGCGGGAGGTAGTACCGGGGAGCTGTTTTTT. Amino acid sequence: CASSELAGGSTGELFF.

This clone was observed a few times. The genes are TRBV10-3 and TRBJ1-5; tentatively, D is TRBD1 (5 bases). The CDR3 loop spans 15 amino acids. Germline V gene lookup returns CDR1 ENHRY and CDR2 SYGVKD. Between the trimmed V and J ends, which lost 0 bases and 2 bases, there was a span of 8 bases. The DNA for the CDR3 is TGTGCCATCAGTGAGTCGAAACAGGGCAATCAGCCCCAGCATTTT. Its protein product is CAISESKQGNQPQHF.

The rearrangement uses TRBV2 and TRBJ2-5; D call uncertain. The germline V gene has CDR1 SNHLY and CDR2 FYNNEI. Trimming took 7 bases from V and 2 from J, leaving 5 bases between them. The CDR3 loop spans 11 amino acids. CDR3: CASTVQETQYF. The CDR3 region has the DNA TGTGCCAGCACCGTACAAGAGACCCAGTACTTC. The whole variable domain, filled in from reference TRBV2 and TRBJ2-5, reads EPEVTQTPSHQVTQMGQEVILRCVPISNHLYFYWYRQILGQKVEFLVSFYNNEISEKSEIFDDQFSVERPDGSNFTLKIRSTKLEDSAMYFCASTVQETQYFGPGTRLLVL.

The CDR3 sequence is CASKEGGTSGGLWV. The DNA of the CDR3 is TGTGCCAGCAAAGAGGGCGGGACTAGCGGGGGTCTATGGGTC. The V call is TRBV28, the J call TRBJ2-7, with 14 positions matching TRBD2. Germline V gene data show CDR1 as MDHEN and CDR2 as SYDVKM. There are 14 residues in the CDR3.

The CDR3 region is CASRTGYEQYF. Written as DNA, the CDR3 is TGTGCCAGCAGAACAGGGTACGAGCAGTACTTC. V usage is TRBV28 and J usage is TRBJ2-7; a weak D match, TRBD1 (6 bases). Germline assignment: CDR1 MDHEN and CDR2 SYDVKM. The V gene lost 6 bases and the J gene lost 4 bases, with 7 bases spanning the gap. CDR3 length: 11 amino acids.

The chain joins TRBV5-1 to TRBJ2-7; 7 bases are shared with TRBD2. V shed 3 bases and J 7 bases; nucleotides not matched to a gene: 10. Germline loops: CDR1 SGHRS, CDR2 YFSETQ. This CDR3 is 14 amino acids long. The chain's CDR3 is CASSSDGGSWEQYF. CDR3 nucleotides: TGCGCCAGCAGCTCGGACGGGGGGAGTTGGGAGCAGTACTTC.

The chain recombines TRBV5-6 with TRBJ2-7; D is unclear. CDR1 and CDR2 (germline): SGHDT, YYEEEE. V was trimmed by 1 base and J by 2 bases, leaving 7 bases between them. CDR3 length equals 13 residues. The CDR3 region has the DNA TGTGCCAGCAGCTTGTCCTATACCTACGAGCAGTACTTC. This translates into CASSLSYTYEQYF.